This note documents a single T cell receptor beta chain sequence. Trimming took off 7 bases at V and 5 bases at J, with 21 bases between the two ends. The CDR3 has 16 amino acids. Germline lookup yields CDR1 LNHDA and CDR2 SQIVND (reference sequence). These data belong to a study of radiation and T cells in renal cell carcinoma. Time point reported: blood 4 weeks post-SBRT, at nephrectomy. Documented treatment: 15 Gy SBRT to primary tumor, nephrectomy 4 weeks later. Nephrectomy followed 15 Gy stereotactic body radiation by 4 weeks. Sequencing was performed with immunoSEQ multiplex PCR; in TCRdb, only in-frame clones are kept and a portion is missing. The sample contains about 78,000 clones, 80% to 90% of which appear only once.

The input for sequencing was blood, taken from a patient whose treatment included radiotherapy and nephrectomy. This chain connects TRBV19 to TRBJ2-1, with D possibly matching TRBD2 (6 bases). This clonotype was obtained from a woman aged 70-85 years with renal cell carcinoma. The CDR3 DNA reads as TGTGCCAGTACCCCCCAGGGTCGGGGGTTTAACAATGAGCAGTTCTTC. Translated, it gives CASTPQGRGFNNEQFF.